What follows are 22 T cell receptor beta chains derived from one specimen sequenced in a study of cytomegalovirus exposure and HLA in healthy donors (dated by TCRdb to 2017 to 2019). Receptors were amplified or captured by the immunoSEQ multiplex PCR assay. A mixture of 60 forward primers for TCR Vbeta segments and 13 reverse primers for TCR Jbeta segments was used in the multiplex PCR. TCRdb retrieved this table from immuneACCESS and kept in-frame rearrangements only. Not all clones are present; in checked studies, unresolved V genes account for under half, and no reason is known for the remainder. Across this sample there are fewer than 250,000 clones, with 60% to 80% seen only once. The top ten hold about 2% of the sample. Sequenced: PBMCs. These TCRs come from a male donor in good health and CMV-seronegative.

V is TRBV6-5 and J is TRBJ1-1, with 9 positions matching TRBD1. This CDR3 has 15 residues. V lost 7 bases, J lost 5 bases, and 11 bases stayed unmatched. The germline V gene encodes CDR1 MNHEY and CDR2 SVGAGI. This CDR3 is CASTPRTGEVTEAFF. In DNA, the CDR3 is TGTGCCAGCACCCCCCGGACAGGGGAAGTAACTGAAGCTTTCTTT.

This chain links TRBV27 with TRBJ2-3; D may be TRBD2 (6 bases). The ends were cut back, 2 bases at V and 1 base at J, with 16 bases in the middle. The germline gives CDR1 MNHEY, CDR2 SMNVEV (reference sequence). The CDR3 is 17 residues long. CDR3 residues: CASSLNRPGVGTDTQYF. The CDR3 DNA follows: TGTGCCAGCAGTTTAAATCGTCCGGGAGTGGGCACAGATACGCAGTATTTT.

CDR3 DNA: TGCAGTGCCTTAACAGGGGGAGCTTTCTTT. Its translation is CSALTGGAFF. The chain has TRBV20-1 and TRBJ1-1; TRBD1 aligns across 8 bases. After removal of 6 bases from V and 10 bases from J, the junction contained 4 bases not matched to a gene. Germline V gene data show CDR1 as DFQATT and CDR2 as SNEGSKA (reference sequence). This CDR3 comprises 10 residues.

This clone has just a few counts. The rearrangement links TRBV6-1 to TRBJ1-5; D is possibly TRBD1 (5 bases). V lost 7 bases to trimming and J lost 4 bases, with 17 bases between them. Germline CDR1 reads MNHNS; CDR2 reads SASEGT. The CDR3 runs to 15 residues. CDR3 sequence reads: CASNPRQLGNQPQHF. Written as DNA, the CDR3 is TGTGCCAGCAACCCTAGACAGTTGGGGAATCAGCCCCAGCATTTT.

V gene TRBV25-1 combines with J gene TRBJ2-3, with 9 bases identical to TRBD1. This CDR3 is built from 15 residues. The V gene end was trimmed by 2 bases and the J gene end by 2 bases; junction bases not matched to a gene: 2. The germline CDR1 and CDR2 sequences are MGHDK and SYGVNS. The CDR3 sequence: CASSEGTGNTDTQYF. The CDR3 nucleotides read TGTGCCAGCAGTGAAGGGACAGGGAACACAGATACGCAGTATTTT. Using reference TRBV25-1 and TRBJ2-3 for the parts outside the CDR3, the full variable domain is EADIYQTPRYLVIGTGKKITLECSQTMGHDKMYWYQQDPGMELHLIHYSYGVNSTEKGDLSSESTVSRIRTEHFPLTLESARPSHTSQYLCASSEGTGNTDTQYFGPGTRLTVL.

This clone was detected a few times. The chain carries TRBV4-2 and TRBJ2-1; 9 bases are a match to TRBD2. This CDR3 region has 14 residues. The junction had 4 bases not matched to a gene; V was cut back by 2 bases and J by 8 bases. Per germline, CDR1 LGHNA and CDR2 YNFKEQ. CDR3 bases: TGTGCCAGCAGCCAAATTAGCGGGAGTTATGAGCAGTTCTTC. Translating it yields CASSQISGSYEQFF.

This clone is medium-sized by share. DNA of the CDR3: TGTGCCAGCAGTCGGACAGGGAGGGAAGATACGCAGTATTTT. It is translated as CASSRTGREDTQYF. The chain combines TRBV4-2 with TRBJ2-3, with D perhaps matching TRBD1 (8 bases). The CDR3 runs 14 residues. Germline-derived CDR1 and CDR2 are LGHNA and YNFKEQ. Trimming pared 6 bases from V and 5 bases from J, leaving 15 bases between.

CDR3 nucleotides: TGCGCCAGCAGCCAGGACAGGGACTATGGCTACACCTTC. This sequence encodes CASSQDRDYGYTF. V and J are TRBV5-1 and TRBJ1-2; 8 bases fit TRBD1. The CDR3 spans 13 residues. With 4 bases clipped from V and 3 bases from J, the junction kept 2 bases outside the gene matches. Germline V gene lookup returns CDR1 SGHRS and CDR2 YFSETQ.

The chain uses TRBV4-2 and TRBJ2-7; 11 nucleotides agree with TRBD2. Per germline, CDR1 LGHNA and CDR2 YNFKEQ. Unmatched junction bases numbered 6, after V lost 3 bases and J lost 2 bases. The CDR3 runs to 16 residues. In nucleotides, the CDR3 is TGTGCCAGCAGCCAGTCGACTAGCGGGGTTACCTACGAGCAGTACTTC. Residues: CASSQSTSGVTYEQYF.

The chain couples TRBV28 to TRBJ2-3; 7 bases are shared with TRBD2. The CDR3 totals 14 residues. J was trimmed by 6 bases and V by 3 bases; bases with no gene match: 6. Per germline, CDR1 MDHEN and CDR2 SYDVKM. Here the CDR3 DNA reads TGTGCCAGCAGTTTGGGCGGGAGAGGGGATACGCAGTATTTT. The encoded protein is CASSLGGRGDTQYF.

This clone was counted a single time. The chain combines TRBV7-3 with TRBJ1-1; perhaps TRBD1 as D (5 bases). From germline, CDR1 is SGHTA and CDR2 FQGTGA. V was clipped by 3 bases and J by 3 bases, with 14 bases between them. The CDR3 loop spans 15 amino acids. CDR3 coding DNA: TGTGCCAGCAGCTTCGGAGGGGCCTTAGACACTGAAGCTTTCTTT. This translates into CASSFGGALDTEAFF.

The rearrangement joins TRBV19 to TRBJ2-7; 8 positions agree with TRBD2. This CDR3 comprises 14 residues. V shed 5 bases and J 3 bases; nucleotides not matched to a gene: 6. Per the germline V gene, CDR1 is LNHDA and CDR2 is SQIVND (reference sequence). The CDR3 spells CASSSSLAVYEQYF. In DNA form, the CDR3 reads TGTGCCAGTAGTTCTTCACTAGCGGTCTACGAGCAGTACTTC.

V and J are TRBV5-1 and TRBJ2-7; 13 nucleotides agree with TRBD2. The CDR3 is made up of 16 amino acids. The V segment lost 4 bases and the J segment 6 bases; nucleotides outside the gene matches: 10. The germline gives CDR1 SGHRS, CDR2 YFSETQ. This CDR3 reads CASSPGLAGSRPEQYF. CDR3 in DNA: TGCGCCAGCAGCCCGGGACTAGCGGGGAGTCGTCCCGAGCAGTACTTC.

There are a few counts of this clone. The CDR3 sequence is CASSLTRGMGTGELFF. CDR3 nucleotides: TGTGCCAGCAGTTTAACGCGGGGAATGGGGACCGGGGAGCTGTTTTTT. J is TRBJ2-2 and V is TRBV28; the D gene is possibly TRBD2 (6 bases). This CDR3 is 16 amino acids long. The germline V and J ends were trimmed by 2 bases and 5 bases, with 15 bases remaining between them. Germline CDR1 is MDHEN and CDR2 is SYDVKM.

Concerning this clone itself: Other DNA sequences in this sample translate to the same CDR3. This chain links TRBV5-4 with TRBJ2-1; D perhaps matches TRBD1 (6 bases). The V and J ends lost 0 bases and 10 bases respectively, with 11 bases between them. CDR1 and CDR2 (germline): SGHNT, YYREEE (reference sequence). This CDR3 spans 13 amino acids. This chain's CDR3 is CASSLARDTEQFF. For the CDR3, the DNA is TGTGCCAGCAGCTTGGCCCGGGACACCGAGCAGTTCTTC.

The CDR3 coding sequence is TGCGCCAGCAGCCCGAACCCCATACGACAGGACAATGAGCAGTTCTTC. Protein sequence: CASSPNPIRQDNEQFF. The chain recombines TRBV5-1 with TRBJ2-1, with D possibly being TRBD1 (6 bases). Germline lookup yields CDR1 SGHRS and CDR2 YFSETQ. This CDR3 comprises 16 residues. Trimming took off 4 bases at V and 5 bases at J, with 19 bases between the two ends.

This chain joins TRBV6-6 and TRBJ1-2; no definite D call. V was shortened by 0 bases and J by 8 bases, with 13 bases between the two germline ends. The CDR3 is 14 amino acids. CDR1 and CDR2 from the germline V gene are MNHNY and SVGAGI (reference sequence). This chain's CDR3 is CASSYSKLYNGYTF. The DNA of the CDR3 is TGTGCCAGCAGTTACTCGAAACTGTATAACGGCTACACCTTC.

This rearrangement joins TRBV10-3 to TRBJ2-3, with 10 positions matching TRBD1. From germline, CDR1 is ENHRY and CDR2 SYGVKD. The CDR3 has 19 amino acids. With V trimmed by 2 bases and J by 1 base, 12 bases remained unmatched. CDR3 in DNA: TGTGCCATCAGTGAGACCGGGACAGGGGCCTCTACTCGCACAGATACGCAGTATTTT. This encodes CAISETGTGASTRTDTQYF.

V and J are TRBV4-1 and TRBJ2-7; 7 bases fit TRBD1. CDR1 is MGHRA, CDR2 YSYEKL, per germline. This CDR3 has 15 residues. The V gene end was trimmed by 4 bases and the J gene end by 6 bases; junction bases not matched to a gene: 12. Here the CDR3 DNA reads TGCGCCAGCAGCCCCTGGGGACAGTCTAAGGGCGAGCAGTACTTC. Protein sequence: CASSPWGQSKGEQYF.

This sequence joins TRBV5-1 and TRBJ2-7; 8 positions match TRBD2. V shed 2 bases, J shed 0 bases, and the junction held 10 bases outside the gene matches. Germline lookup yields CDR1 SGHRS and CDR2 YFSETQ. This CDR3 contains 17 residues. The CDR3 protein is CASSFSIGLAGSYEQYF. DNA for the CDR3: TGCGCCAGCAGCTTCTCCATCGGGCTAGCGGGCTCCTACGAGCAGTACTTC.

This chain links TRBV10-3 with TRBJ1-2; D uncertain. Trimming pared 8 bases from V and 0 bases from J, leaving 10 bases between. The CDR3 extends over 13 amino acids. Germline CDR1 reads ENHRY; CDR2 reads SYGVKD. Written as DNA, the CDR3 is TGTGCCATCCTCCGAAGAGCTAACTATGGCTACACCTTC. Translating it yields CAILRRANYGYTF.

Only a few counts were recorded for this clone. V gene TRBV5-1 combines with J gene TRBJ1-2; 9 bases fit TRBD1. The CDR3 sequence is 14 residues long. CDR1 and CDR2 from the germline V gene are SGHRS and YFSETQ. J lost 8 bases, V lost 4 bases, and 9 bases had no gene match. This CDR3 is CASSPGTGIAGYTF. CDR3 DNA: TGCGCCAGCAGCCCCGGGACAGGGATCGCCGGCTACACCTTC.